The 19 T cell receptor beta chains listed next were all sequenced from one sample in a study of monozygotic twins with inflammatory bowel disease. For each CDR3 protein, TCRdb gives one entry from its re-call of the 5' RACE reads, without DNA. In total, the table holds tens of thousands of distinct CDR3 sequences. Sequencing was performed on blood. These receptors were taken from a human donor with ulcerative colitis or Crohn's disease, or a healthy co-twin of an affected twin (not recorded which).

The chain combines TRBV7-2 with TRBJ2-7; absent DNA, TCRdb's TRBD1 call cannot be checked. The CDR3 is 16 amino acids. CDR1 and CDR2 (germline): SGHTA, FQGNSA. CDR3 amino acids: CASSSTGTLSYHEQYF.

The gene calls are TRBV4-1 and TRBJ1-5. CDR3 length: 13 amino acids. CDR1 is MGHRA and CDR2 is YSYEKL in the germline V gene. The CDR3 reads CASSQLVSQPQHF.

The CDR3 sequence: CSAEDRVSNQPQHF. The chain combines TRBV20-1 with TRBJ1-5; checking the TCRdb D call of TRBD1 is not possible without DNA. The CDR3 extends over 14 amino acids. Germline CDR1 reads DFQATT; CDR2 reads SNEGSKA (reference sequence).

CDR3: CSASLGGANTEAFF. The rearrangement joins TRBV20-1 to TRBJ1-1. Germline V gene sequence: CDR1 DFQATT, CDR2 SNEGSKA (reference sequence). The CDR3 is made up of 14 amino acids.

The chain has TRBV6-5 and TRBJ1-4; lacking DNA, the TRBD1 call made by TCRdb goes unchecked. The CDR3 consists of 15 residues. Germline V gives CDR1 MNHEY, CDR2 SVGAGI. This CDR3 is CASSYSGQGSEKLFF.

The J gene is TRBJ2-7, the V gene TRBV4-1; TCRdb's D gene call, TRBD1, goes unchecked for lack of DNA. This CDR3 has 19 amino acids. Germline CDR1 MGHRA, CDR2 YSYEKL. Here the CDR3 reads CASSRSTGVFTGSSYEQYF.

V is TRBV6-2 or TRBV6-3 and J is TRBJ2-7; absent DNA, TCRdb's TRBD1 call cannot be checked. The CDR3 sequence is 14 residues long. CDR1 MNHEY and CDR2 SVGEGT come from the germline V gene. CDR3 protein: CASKRGQVSYEQYF.

The chain uses TRBV20-1 and TRBJ2-1; absent DNA, TCRdb's TRBD2 call cannot be checked. Germline loops: CDR1 DFQATT, CDR2 SNEGSKA (reference sequence). The CDR3 totals 15 residues. This CDR3 is CSARLVLGPLNEQFF.

The V gene is TRBV18, the J gene TRBJ2-1; checking the TCRdb D call of TRBD2 is not possible without DNA. CDR3 length: 16 amino acids. Looked up from germline, CDR1 is KGHSH and CDR2 is LQKENI. CDR3 sequence: CASSPVAGGVDNEQFF. Together with reference TRBV18 and TRBJ2-1, the CDR3 gives the full variable domain: NAGVMQNPRHLVRRRGQEARLRCSPMKGHSHVYWYRQLPEEGLKFMVYLQKENIIDESGMPKERFSAEFPKEGPSILRIQQVVRGDSAAYFCASSPVAGGVDNEQFFGPGTRLTVL.

V is TRBV6-6 and J is TRBJ1-1; lacking DNA, the TRBD1 call made by TCRdb goes unchecked. This CDR3 contains 11 residues. CDR1 and CDR2 from the germline V gene are MNHNY and SVGAGI (reference sequence). The CDR3 here is CASSGGTEAFF.

V usage is TRBV7-9 and J usage is TRBJ2-1; the TCRdb D gene call, TRBD2, has no DNA to confirm it. The CDR3 is made up of 14 amino acids. CDR1 and CDR2 (germline): SEHNR, FQNEAQ (reference sequence). CDR3 protein: CASSPGLLYNEQFF.

The chain has TRBV28 and TRBJ1-5; TCRdb's D call, TRBD1, is unchecked because there is no DNA. Germline CDR1 is MDHEN and CDR2 is SYDVKM. The CDR3 spans 13 residues. The CDR3 here is CAHRRGQGQPQHF.

The chain links TRBV5-1 to TRBJ2-3. The V gene's germline CDR1 is SGHRS and CDR2 YFSETQ. The CDR3 covers 14 residues. The chain's CDR3 is CASSFDQGTDTQYF. Full variable domain (missing parts from reference TRBV5-1 and TRBJ2-3): KAGVTQTPRYLIKTRGQQVTLSCSPISGHRSVSWYQQTPGQGLQFLFEYFSETQRNKGNFPGRFSGRQFSNSRSEMNVSTLELGDSALYLCASSFDQGTDTQYFGPGTRLTVL.

The chain uses TRBV3-1 and TRBJ1-1; TCRdb's D gene call, TRBD1, goes unchecked for lack of DNA. There are 19 residues in the CDR3. The germline gives CDR1 LGHDT, CDR2 YNNKEL (reference sequence). CDR3 amino acids: CASSPHTGTGGRRDTEAFF.

The V call is TRBV5-1, the J call TRBJ1-1. The CDR3 runs 15 residues. Germline values: CDR1 SGHRS, CDR2 YFSETQ. CDR3 sequence reads: CASSLDYQVNTEAFF.

The gene calls are TRBV20-1 and TRBJ1-1; without DNA, the TCRdb call of TRBD1 cannot be checked. The CDR3 consists of 13 residues. Germline CDR1 DFQATT, CDR2 SNEGSKA (reference sequence). CDR3: CRADRGENTEAFF.

The chain employs TRBV7-2 and TRBJ2-1; TCRdb reports TRBD1, a call that lacks DNA to check it against. The CDR3 contains 16 residues. The V gene's germline CDR1 is SGHTA and CDR2 FQGNSA. The CDR3 sequence is CASSRTRGTGGHEQFF. Combining the CDR3 with reference TRBV7-2 and TRBJ2-1 gives the whole variable domain GAGVSQSPSNKVTEKGKDVELRCDPISGHTALYWYRQSLGQGLEFLIYFQGNSAPDKSGLPSDRFSAERTGGSVSTLTIQRTQQEDSAVYLCASSRTRGTGGHEQFFGPGTRLTVL.

The CDR3 is CASSLFGNSNQPQHF. The rearrangement uses TRBV5-6 and TRBJ1-5. Germline CDR1 SGHDT, CDR2 YYEEEE. The CDR3 spans 15 residues.

This chain connects TRBV5-4 to TRBJ2-2; the D call from TCRdb, TRBD1, cannot be confirmed without DNA. Germline-derived CDR1 and CDR2 are SGHNT and YYREEE (reference sequence). The CDR3 sequence is 15 residues long. The CDR3 here is CASSLGQGYTGELFF.